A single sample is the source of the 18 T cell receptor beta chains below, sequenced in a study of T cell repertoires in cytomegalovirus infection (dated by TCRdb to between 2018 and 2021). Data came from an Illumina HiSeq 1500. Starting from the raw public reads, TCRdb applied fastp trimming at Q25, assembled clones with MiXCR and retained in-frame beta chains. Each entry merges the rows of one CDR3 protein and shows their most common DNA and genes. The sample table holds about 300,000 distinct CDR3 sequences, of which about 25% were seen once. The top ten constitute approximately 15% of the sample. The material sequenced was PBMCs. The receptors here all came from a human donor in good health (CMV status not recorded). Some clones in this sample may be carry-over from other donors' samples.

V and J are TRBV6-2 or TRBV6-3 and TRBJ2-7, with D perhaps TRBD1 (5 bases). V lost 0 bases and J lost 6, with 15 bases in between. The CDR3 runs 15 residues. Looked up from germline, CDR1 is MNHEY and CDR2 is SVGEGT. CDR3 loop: CASSYSSQGNSEQYF. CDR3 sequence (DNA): TGTGCCAGCAGTTACTCGAGTCAGGGTAATTCCGAGCAGTACTTC.

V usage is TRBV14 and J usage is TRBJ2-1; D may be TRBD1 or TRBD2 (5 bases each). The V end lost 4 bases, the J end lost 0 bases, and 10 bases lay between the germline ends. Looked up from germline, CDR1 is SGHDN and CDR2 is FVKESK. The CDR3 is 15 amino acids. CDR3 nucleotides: TGTGCCAGCAGCCCCCAGGGAGTCTCCTACAATGAGCAGTTCTTC. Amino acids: CASSPQGVSYNEQFF.

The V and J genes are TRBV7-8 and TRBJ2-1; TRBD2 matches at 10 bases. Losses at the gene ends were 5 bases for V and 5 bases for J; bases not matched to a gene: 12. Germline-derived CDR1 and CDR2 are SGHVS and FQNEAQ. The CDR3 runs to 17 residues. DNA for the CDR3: TGTGCCAGCAGCCGAGTCCCTAGCGGGAGCGCCCACAATGAGCAGTTCTTC. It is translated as CASSRVPSGSAHNEQFF.

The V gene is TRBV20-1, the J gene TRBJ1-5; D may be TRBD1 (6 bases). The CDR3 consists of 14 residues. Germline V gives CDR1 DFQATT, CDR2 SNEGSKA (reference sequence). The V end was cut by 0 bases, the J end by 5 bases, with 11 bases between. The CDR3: CSARDRGEDQPQHF. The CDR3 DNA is TGCAGTGCTAGAGACAGGGGTGAAGATCAGCCCCAGCATTTT.

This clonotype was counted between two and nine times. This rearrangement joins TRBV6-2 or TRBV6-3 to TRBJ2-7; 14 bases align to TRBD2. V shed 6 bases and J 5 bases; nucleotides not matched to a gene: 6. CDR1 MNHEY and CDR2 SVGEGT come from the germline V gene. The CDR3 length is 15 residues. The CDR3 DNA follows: TGTGCCAGCAGAAGCGGGACTAGCGGGAGAAACGAGCAGTACTTC. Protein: CASRSGTSGRNEQYF.

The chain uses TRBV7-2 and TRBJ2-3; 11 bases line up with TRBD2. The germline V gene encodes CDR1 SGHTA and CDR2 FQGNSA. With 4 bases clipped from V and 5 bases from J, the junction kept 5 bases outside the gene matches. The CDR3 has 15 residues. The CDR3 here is CASSSILAGGDTQYF. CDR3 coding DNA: TGTGCCAGCAGCTCAATTCTAGCGGGAGGAGATACGCAGTATTTT. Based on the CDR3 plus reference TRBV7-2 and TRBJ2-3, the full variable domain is GAGVSQSPSNKVTEKGKDVELRCDPISGHTALYWYRQSLGQGLEFLIYFQGNSAPDKSGLPSDRFSAERTGGSVSTLTIQRTQQEDSAVYLCASSSILAGGDTQYFGPGTRLTVL.

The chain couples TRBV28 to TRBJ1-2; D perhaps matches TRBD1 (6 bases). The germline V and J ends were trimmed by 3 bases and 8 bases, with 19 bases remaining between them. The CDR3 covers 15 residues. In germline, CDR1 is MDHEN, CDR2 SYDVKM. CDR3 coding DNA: TGTGCCAGCAGTTTCCCCGCACAGGGATCATCCGGCTACACCTTC. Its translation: CASSFPAQGSSGYTF.

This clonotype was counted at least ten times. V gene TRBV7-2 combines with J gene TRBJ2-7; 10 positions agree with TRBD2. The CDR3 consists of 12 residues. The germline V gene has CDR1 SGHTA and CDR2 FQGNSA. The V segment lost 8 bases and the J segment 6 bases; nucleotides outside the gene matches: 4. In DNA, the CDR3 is TGTGCCAGCGGGCTAGCGGGAGTCGAGCAGTACTTC. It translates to CASGLAGVEQYF.

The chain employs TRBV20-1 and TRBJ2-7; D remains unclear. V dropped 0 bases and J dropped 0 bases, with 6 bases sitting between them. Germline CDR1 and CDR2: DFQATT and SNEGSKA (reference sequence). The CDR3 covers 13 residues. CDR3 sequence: CSARDSVSYEQYF. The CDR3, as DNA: TGCAGTGCTAGAGACAGCGTCTCCTACGAGCAGTACTTC.

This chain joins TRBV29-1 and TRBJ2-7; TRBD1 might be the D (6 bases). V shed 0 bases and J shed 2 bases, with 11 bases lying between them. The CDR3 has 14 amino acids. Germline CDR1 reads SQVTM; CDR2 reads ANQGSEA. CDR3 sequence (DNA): TGCAGCGTTGAAGAGGAGGACAGTCCCTACGAGCAGTACTTC. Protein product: CSVEEEDSPYEQYF.

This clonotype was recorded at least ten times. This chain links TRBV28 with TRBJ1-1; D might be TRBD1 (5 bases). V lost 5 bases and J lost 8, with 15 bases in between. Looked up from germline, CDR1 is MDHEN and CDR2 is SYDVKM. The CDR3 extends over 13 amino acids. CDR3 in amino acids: CASSPGFKREAFF. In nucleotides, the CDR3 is TGTGCCAGCAGTCCAGGGTTTAAACGAGAAGCTTTCTTT.

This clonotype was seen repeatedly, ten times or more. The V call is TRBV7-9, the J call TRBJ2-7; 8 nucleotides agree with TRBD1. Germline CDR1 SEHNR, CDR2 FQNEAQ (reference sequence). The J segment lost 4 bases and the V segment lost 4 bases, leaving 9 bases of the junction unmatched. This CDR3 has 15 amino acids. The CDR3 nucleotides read TGTGCCAGCAGCTCGTTGACAGGGGCTTCGTACGAGCAGTACTTC. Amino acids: CASSSLTGASYEQYF.

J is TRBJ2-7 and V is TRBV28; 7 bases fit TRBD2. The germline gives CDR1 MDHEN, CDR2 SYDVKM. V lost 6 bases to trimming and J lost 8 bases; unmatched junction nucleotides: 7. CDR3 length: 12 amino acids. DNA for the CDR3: TGTGCCAGCAGCCGGGAACTAGCGAAGCAGTACTTC. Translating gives CASSRELAKQYF.

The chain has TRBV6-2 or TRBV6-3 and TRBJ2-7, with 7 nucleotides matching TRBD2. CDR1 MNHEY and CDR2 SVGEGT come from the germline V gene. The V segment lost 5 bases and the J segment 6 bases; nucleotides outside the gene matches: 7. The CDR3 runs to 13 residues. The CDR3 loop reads CASSHRGLLEQYF. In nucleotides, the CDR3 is TGTGCCAGCAGTCATCGGGGACTACTCGAGCAGTACTTC.

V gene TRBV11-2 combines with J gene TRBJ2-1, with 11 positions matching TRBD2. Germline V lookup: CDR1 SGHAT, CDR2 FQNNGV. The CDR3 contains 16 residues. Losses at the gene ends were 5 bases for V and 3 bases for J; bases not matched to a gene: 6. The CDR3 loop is CASSLLAGANYNEQFF. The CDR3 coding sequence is TGTGCCAGCAGCCTACTAGCGGGAGCAAACTACAATGAGCAGTTCTTC.

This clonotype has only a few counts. The CDR3 is CASSDPSGRFYNEQFF. CDR3 nucleotides: TGTGCCAGCAGTGACCCTAGCGGGAGGTTCTACAATGAGCAGTTCTTC. The gene calls are TRBV6-2 or TRBV6-3 and TRBJ2-1; 11 bases map to TRBD2. The CDR3 extends over 16 amino acids. Trimming took 5 bases from V and 3 from J; bases not matched to a gene: 6. Germline CDR1 is MNHEY and CDR2 is SVGEGT.

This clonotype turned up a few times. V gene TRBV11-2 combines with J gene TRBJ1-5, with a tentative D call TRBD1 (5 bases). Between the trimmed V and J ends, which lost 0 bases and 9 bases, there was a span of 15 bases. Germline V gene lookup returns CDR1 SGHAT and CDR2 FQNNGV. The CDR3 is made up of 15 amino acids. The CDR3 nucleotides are TGTGCCAGCAGCTTAGATTTTGACAGCCCGAGGCCCCAGCATTTT. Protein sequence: CASSLDFDSPRPQHF.

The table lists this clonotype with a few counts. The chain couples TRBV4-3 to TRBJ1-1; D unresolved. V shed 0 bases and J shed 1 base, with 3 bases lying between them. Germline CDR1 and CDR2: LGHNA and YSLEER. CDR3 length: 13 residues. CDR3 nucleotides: TGCGCCAGCAGCCAAGAGGAGAACACTGAAGCTTTCTTT. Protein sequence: CASSQEENTEAFF.